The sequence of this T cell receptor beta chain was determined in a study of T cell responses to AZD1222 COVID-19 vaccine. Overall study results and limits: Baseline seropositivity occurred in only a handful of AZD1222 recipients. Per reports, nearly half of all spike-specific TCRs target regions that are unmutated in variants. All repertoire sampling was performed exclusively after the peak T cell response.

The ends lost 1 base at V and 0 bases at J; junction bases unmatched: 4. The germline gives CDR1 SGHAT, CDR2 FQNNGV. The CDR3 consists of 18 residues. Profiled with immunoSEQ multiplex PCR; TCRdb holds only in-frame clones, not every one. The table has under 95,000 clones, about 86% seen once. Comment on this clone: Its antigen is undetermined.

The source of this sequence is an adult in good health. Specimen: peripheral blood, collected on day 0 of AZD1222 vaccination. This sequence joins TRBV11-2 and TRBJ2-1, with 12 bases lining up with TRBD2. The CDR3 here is CASSLGLAGASSYNEQFF. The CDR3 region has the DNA TGTGCCAGCAGCTTAGGACTAGCGGGAGCCAGCTCCTACAATGAGCAGTTCTTC.